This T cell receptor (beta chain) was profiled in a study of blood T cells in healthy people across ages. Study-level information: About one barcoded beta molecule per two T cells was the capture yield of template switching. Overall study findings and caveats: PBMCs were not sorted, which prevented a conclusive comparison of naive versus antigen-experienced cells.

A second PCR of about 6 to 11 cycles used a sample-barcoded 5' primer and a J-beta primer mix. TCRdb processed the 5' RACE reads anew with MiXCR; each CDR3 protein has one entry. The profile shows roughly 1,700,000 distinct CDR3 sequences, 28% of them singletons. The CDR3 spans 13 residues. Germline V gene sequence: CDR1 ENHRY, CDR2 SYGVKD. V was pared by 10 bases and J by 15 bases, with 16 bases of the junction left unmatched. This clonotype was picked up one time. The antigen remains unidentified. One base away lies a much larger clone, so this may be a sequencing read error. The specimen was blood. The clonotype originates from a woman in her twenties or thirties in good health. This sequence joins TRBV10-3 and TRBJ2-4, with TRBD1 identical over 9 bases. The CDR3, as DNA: TGTGCCACCCGGACAGGGGAAGACGACGAGCGGTACTTC. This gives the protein CATRTGEDDERYF.